This TCR beta chain was identified during a study of response to subunit inactivated influenza vaccine. From germline, CDR1 is SGHVS and CDR2 FQNEAQ. The CDR3 has 16 amino acids. V shed 4 bases and J shed 1 base, with 16 bases lying between them. MiXCR, applied by TCRdb to the RT-PCR reads, yields one record per CDR3 protein. Among 500,000 or so distinct CDR3 sequences listed, over 9.5% were seen once. As concerns this clonotype: Its antigen is as yet unknown.

The study's findings and limits: The authors suggested that every seasonal influenza vaccination recruits few new T cells.

Sample: PBMCs from blood, taken 40 to 50 days after vaccination. The sequence came from a man in his forties or fifties who received an inactivated influenza vaccine. This chain uses TRBV7-8 with TRBJ1-2; D is unresolved. CDR3 sequence reads: CASSSPRESLNYGYTF. The CDR3 DNA reads as TGTGCCAGCAGCTCGCCCAGAGAGTCCCTTAACTATGGCTACACCTTC.